The T cell receptor beta chain under discussion was sequenced for a study of PD-1 blockade in mismatch repair-deficient tumors. Study-wide context: Patients had approximately 12 mismatch repair-deficient cancer types, all previously treated and progressing.

Trimming stripped 5 bases from V and 5 bases from J, with 15 bases between. CDR1 and CDR2 (germline): SEHNR, FQNEAQ (reference sequence). This CDR3 has 14 residues. Details on this clone: Its cognate antigen is unknown.

Assay: immunoSEQ multiplex PCR; the TCRdb copy retains only in-frame clones and omits some. The table includes about 79,000 clones, 70% to 90% detected once. Study-wide points: Tumor-resident clones, often undetectable pretreatment in blood, expanded then contracted after pembrolizumab.

Sequencing was performed on peripheral blood, taken 44 weeks after starting pembrolizumab. The V gene is TRBV7-9, the J gene TRBJ2-5, with a tentative D call TRBD1 (6 bases). The receptor was derived from an adult with mismatch repair-deficient cancer. The CDR3 DNA follows: TGTGCCAGCAGCCAGGACAGTAGGCGTGAGACCCAGTACTTC. Encoded protein: CASSQDSRRETQYF.